This passage covers 7 T cell receptor beta chains from one sample sequenced in a study of blood T cell repertoires in COVID-19. Here immunoSEQ multiplex PCR was the method, and the copy in TCRdb shows in-frame clones only, minus some. The profile covers about 220,000 clones, with 75% to 85% appearing a single time and about 9.7% taken by the ten largest. Sequencing was carried out using peripheral blood. Receptors were obtained from a man aged 50 to 59 with active or convalescent COVID-19.

The genes are TRBV15 and TRBJ1-3; tentative D call: TRBD1 (5 bases). V was trimmed by 0 bases and J by 0 bases, leaving 9 bases between them. CDR1 is LNHNV, CDR2 YYDKDF, per germline (reference sequence). The CDR3 sequence is 16 residues long. The CDR3 nucleotides read TGTGCCACCAGCAGAGATCAGGGTCACTCTGGAAACACCATATATTTT. Its translation: CATSRDQGHSGNTIYF.

The chain employs TRBV9 and TRBJ1-5; D is uncertain. V was trimmed by 6 bases and J by 4 bases, leaving 11 bases between them. Germline V gives CDR1 SGDLS, CDR2 YYNGEE. CDR3 length equals 13 residues. DNA of the CDR3: TGTGCCAGCATCCCGGCGGGGAATCAGCCCCAGCATTTT. Protein: CASIPAGNQPQHF.

V usage is TRBV6-6 and J usage is TRBJ1-1; D call uncertain. The germline gives CDR1 MNHNY, CDR2 SVGAGI (reference sequence). The germline V and J ends were trimmed by 2 bases and 6 bases, with 10 bases remaining between them. This CDR3 contains 13 residues. The DNA for the CDR3 is TGTGCCAGCAGTTACCAGGCCGATTCTGAAGCTTTCTTT. Translating gives CASSYQADSEAFF.

This clone turned up a few times. CDR3 sequence: CASSPSYGYNSPLHF. In nucleotides, the CDR3 is TGTGCCAGCAGCCCTAGCTACGGGTATAATTCACCCCTCCACTTT. V usage is TRBV5-4 and J usage is TRBJ1-6; D uncertain. Trimming removed 4 bases at V and 4 bases at J, with 12 bases between. The germline CDR1 and CDR2 sequences are SGHNT and YYREEE (reference sequence). The CDR3 consists of 15 residues.

The chain links TRBV9 to TRBJ2-7; D may be TRBD2 (6 bases). V was pared by 0 bases and J by 6 bases, with 10 bases between. The CDR3 length is 13 residues. Germline V gene sequence: CDR1 SGDLS, CDR2 YYNGEE. CDR3 amino acids: CASSVEGSGEQYF. The DNA of the CDR3 is TGTGCCAGCAGCGTAGAGGGTAGCGGCGAGCAGTACTTC.

The rearrangement uses TRBV7-9 and TRBJ2-1, with D tentatively TRBD2 (6 bases). The CDR3 extends over 14 amino acids. V dropped 2 bases and J dropped 8 bases, with 13 bases sitting between them. The V gene's germline CDR1 is SEHNR and CDR2 FQNEAQ (reference sequence). The CDR3 here is CASSLMGTGDEQFF. DNA for the CDR3: TGTGCCAGCAGCTTAATGGGGACGGGAGATGAGCAGTTCTTC.

This chain links TRBV5-1 with TRBJ1-6; 8 bases are shared with TRBD1. V lost 5 bases to trimming and J lost 6 bases; unmatched junction nucleotides: 4. In germline, CDR1 is SGHRS, CDR2 YFSETQ. This CDR3 contains 14 residues. The CDR3 loop reads CASREGTGNSPLHF. CDR3 coding DNA: TGCGCCAGCAGAGAAGGGACAGGTAATTCACCCCTCCACTTT.